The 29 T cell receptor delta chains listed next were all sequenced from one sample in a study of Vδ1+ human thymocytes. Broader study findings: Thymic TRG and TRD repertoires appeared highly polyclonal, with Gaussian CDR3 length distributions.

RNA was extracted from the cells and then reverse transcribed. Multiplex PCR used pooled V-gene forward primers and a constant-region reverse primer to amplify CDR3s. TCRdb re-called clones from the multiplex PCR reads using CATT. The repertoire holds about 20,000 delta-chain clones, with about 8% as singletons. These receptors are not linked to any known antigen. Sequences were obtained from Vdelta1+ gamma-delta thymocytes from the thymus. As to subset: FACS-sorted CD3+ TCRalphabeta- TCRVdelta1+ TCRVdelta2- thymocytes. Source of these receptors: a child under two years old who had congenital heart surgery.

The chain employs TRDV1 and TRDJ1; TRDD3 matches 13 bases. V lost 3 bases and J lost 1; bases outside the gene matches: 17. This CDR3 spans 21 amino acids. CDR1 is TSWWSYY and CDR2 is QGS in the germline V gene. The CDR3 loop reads CALGEQGPYWGIRGGTDKLIF. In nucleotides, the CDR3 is TGTGCTCTTGGGGAGCAAGGCCCCTACTGGGGGATACGCGGGGGCACCGATAAACTCATCTTT.

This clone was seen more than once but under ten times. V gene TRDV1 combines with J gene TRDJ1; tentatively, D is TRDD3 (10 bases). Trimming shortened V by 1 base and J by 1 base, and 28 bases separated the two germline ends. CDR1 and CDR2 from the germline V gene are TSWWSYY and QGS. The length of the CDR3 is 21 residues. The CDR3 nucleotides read TGTGCTCTTGGGGAACCCTTCCTACAGGGGGATACGCGGAGTTCCACCGATAAACTCATCTTT. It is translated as CALGEPFLQGDTRSSTDKLIF.

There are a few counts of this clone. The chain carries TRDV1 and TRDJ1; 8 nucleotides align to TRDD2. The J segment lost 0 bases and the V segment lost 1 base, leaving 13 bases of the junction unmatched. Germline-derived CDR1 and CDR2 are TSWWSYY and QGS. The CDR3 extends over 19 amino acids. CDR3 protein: CALGEPAFLRMGHTDKLIF. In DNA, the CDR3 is TGTGCTCTTGGGGAACCGGCCTTCCTAAGGATGGGACACACCGATAAACTCATCTTT.

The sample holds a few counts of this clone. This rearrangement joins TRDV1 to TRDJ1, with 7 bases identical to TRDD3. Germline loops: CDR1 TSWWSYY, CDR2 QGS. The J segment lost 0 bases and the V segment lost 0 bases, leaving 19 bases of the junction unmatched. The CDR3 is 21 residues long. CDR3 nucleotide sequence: TGTGCTCTTGGGGAACTAGATCCCCGCCTTCTTGGGGGACCTTACACCGATAAACTCATCTTT. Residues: CALGELDPRLLGGPYTDKLIF.

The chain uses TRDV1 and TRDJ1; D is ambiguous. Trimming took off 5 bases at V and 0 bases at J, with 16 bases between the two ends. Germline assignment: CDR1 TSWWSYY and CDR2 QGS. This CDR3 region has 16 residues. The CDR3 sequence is CALGPKVGYNTDKLIF. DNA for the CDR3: TGTGCTCTTGGGCCTAAAGTTGGTTACAACACCGATAAACTCATCTTT.

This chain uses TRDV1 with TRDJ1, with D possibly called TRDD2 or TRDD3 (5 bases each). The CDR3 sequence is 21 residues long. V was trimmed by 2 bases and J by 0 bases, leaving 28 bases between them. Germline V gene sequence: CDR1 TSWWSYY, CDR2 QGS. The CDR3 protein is CALGEDAPPYVRGFYTDKLIF. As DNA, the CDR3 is TGTGCTCTTGGGGAAGATGCCCCTCCCTACGTCAGGGGGTTTTACACCGATAAACTCATCTTT.

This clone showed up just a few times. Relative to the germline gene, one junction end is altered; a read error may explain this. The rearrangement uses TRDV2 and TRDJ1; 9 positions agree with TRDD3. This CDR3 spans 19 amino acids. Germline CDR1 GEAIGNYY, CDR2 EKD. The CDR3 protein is CACDTVWGIQYHTTDRLIF. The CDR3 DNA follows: TGTGCCTGCGACACCGTCTGGGGGATCCAGTACCATACGACCGATAGACTCATCTTT.

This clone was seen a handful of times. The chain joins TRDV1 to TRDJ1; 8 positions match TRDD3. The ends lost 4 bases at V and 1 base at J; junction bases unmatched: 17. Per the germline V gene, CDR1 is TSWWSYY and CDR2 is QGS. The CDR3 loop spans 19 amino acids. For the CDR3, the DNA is TGTGCTCTTGGGGTTAGATCCCCGTGTACTGGGGGTTTCACCGATAAACTCATCTTT. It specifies CALGVRSPCTGGFTDKLIF.

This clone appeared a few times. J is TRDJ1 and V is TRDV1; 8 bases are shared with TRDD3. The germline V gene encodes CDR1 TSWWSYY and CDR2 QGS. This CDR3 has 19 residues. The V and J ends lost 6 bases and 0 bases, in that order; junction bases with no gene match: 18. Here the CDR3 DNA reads TGTGCTCTTGGAGAAGGCCTTCTCCTTACTGGGGGGTACACCGATAAACTCATCTTT. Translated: CALGEGLLLTGGYTDKLIF.

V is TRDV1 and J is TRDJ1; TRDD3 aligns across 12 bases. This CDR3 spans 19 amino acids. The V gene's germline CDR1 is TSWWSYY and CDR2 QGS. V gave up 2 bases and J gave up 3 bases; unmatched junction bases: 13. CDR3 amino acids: CALGENPGGYASGSDKLIF. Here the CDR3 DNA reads TGTGCTCTTGGGGAAAATCCTGGGGGATACGCGTCGGGTTCCGATAAACTCATCTTT.

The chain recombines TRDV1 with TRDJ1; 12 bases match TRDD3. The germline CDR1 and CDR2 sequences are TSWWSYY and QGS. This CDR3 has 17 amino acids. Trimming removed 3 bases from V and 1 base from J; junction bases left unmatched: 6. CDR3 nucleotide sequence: TGTGCTCTTGGGGACCTCGTACTGGGGGATACCACCGATAAACTCATCTTT. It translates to CALGDLVLGDTTDKLIF.

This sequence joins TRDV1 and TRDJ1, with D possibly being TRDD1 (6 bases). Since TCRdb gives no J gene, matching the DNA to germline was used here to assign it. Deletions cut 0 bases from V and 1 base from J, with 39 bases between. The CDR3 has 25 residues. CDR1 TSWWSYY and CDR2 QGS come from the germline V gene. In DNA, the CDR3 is TGTGCTCTTGGGGAACTCGGGAGGGTCTCGTCGTACATCGGGGAAATAAAAACCGGCACCGATAAACTCATCTTT. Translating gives CALGELGRVSSYIGEIKTGTDKLIF.

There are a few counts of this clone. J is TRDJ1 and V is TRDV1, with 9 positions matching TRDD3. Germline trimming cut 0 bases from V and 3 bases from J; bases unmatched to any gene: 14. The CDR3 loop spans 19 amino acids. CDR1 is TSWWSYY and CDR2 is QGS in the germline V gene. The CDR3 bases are TGTGCTCTTGGGGAACTTGGTCGAGCCTGGGGGATCGGCGCCGATAAACTCATCTTT. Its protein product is CALGELGRAWGIGADKLIF.

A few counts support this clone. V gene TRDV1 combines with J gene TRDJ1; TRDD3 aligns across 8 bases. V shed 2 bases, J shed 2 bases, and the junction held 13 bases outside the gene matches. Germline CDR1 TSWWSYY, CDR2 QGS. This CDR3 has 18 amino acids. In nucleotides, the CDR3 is TGTGCTCTTGGGGAAGCTTCTTTTTACTGGGGGCCTACCGATAAACTCATCTTT. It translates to CALGEASFYWGPTDKLIF.

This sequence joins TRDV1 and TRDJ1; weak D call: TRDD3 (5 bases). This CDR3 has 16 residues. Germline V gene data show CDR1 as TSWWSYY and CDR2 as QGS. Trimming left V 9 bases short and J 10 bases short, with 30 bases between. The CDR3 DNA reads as TGTGCTCTCCAACCCCGGGGCTCCTCGTACTGGAAAAGACTCATCTTT. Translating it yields CALQPRGSSYWKRLIF.

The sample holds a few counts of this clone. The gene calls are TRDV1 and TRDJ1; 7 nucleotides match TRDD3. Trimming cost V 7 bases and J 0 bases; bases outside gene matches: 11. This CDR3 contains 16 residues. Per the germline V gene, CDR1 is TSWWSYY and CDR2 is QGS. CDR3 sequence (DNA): TGTGCTCTTGAAGACATCTACGGGGGATACACCGATAAACTCATCTTT. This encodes CALEDIYGGYTDKLIF.

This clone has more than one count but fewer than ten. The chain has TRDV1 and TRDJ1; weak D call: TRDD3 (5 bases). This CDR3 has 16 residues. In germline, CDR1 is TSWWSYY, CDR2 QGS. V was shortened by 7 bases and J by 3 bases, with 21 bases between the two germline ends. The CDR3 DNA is TGTGCTCTTGTGTCAAAGGGTGAATACGGGGCCGATAAACTCATCTTT. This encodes CALVSKGEYGADKLIF.

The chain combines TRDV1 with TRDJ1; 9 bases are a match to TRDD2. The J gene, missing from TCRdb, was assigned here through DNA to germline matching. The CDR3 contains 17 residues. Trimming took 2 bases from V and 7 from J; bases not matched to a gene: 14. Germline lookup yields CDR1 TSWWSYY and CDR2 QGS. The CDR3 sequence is CALGEFLPTWRLIKLIF. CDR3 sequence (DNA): TGTGCTCTTGGGGAATTCCTTCCTACGTGGAGGTTGATTAAACTCATCTTT.

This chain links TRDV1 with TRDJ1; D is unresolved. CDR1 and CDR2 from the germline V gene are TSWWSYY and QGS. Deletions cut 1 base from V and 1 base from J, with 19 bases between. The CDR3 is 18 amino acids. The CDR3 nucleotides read TGTGCTCTTGGGGAACACATTTGGCCAACCGGGGTCACCGATAAACTCATCTTT. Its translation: CALGEHIWPTGVTDKLIF.

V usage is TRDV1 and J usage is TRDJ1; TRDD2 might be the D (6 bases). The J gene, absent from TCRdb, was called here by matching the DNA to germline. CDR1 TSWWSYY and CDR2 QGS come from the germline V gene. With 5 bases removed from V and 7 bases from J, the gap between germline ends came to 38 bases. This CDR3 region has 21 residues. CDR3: CALGPAEGGLPAGIQSGKLIF. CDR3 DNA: TGTGCTCTTGGGCCCGCAGAAGGGGGCCTTCCGGCGGGTATACAATCTGGTAAACTCATCTTT.

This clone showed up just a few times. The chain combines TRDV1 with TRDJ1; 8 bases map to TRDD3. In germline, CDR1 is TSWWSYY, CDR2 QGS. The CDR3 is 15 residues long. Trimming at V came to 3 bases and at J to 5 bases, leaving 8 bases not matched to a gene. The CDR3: CALGDDPHWGDKLIF. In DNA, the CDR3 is TGTGCTCTTGGGGACGATCCCCACTGGGGGGATAAACTCATCTTT.

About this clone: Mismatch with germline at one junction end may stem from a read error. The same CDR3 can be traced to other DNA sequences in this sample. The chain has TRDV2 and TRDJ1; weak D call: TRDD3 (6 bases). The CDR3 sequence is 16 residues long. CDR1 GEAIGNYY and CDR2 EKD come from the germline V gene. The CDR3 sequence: CACEDDRGTHTDKLIF. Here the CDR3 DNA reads TGTGCCTGTGAAGACGATCGGGGGACCCACACCGATAAGCTCATCTTT.

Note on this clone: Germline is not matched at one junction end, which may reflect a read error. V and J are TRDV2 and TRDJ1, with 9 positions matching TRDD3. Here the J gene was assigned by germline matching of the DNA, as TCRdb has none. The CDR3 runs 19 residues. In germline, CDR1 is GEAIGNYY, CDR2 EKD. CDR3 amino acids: CARDGGGYPVYYAGDKLIF. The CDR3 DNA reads TGTGCCCGTGACGGCGGGGGATACCCCGTCTACTACGCCGGCGATAAACTCATCTTT.

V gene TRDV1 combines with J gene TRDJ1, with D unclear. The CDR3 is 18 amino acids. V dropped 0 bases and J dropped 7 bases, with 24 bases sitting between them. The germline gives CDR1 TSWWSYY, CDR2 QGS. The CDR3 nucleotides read TGTGCTCTTGGGGAACTAAAGGCCCTTGGAATCTCAACGGGTAAACTCATCTTT. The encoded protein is CALGELKALGISTGKLIF.

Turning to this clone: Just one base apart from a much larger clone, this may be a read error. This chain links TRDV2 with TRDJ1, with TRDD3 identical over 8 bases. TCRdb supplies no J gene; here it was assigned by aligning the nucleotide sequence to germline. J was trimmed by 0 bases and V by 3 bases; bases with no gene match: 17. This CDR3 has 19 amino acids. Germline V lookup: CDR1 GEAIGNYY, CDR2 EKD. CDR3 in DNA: TGTGCCTGTGACCCGCCCTTCGTACTGGGGGGGACGTACACCGATAAACTCATCTTT. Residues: CACDPPFVLGGTYTDKLIF.

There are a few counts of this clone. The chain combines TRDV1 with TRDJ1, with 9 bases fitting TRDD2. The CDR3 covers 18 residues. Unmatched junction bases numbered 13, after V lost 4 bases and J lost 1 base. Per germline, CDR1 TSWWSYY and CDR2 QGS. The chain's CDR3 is CALGALPSYGDFTDKLIF. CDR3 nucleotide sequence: TGTGCTCTTGGGGCACTCCCTTCCTACGGGGATTTCACCGATAAACTCATCTTT.

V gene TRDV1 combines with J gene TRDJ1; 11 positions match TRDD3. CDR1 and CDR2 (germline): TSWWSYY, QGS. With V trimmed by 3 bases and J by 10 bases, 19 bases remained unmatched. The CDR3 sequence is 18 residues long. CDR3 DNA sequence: TGTGCTCTTGGGGACCAGTTCCGGGTGGGGGATACGCGTGGCGGACTCATCTTT. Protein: CALGDQFRVGDTRGGLIF.

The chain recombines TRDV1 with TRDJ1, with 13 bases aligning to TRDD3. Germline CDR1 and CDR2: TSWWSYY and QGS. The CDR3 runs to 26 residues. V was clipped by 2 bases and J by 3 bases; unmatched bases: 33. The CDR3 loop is CALGESGLSPFIEYWGIRPYADKLIF. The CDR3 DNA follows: TGTGCTCTTGGGGAATCTGGGCTCTCGCCTTTCATAGAATACTGGGGGATACGCCCGTACGCCGATAAACTCATCTTT.

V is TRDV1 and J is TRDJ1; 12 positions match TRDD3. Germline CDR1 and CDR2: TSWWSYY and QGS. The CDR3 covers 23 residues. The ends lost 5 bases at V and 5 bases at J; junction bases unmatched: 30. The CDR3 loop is CALGPSPFQTVSSWGIRGDKLIF. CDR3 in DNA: TGTGCTCTTGGGCCCAGCCCATTCCAGACTGTTTCGAGCTGGGGGATACGGGGAGATAAACTCATCTTT.